This T cell receptor beta chain originates from a study of CD8+ T cells in alopecia areata. The treatment: oral pan-JAK inhibitor, 5-10 mg twice daily. Reverse transcribed after extraction, RNA yielded cDNA as the sequencing template. Clones were sequenced by immunoSEQ multiplex PCR, and TCRdb holds only the in-frame ones, with some missing. This table holds 150,000 to 200,000 clones, about 47% found once. The CDR3 is 16 amino acids. Trimming shortened V by 2 bases and J by 0 bases, and 13 bases separated the two germline ends. Germline loops: CDR1 MNHEY, CDR2 SVGAGI. A few counts support this clone. The antigen is not known. Study-wide findings and caveats: Among the 100 top clones, expanded CD8+ clones, like scalp clonality, were significantly decreased by tofacitinib.

Sequenced here: CD8+ T cells sorted from blood, sampled around week 53, from a patient treated with tofacitinib. The receptor was derived from a human donor with alopecia areata. The rearrangement uses TRBV6-5 and TRBJ1-2; D ambiguous. The CDR3 DNA is TGTGCCAGCAGTTACAGTTATTCAGGAGCTAACTATGGCTACACCTTC. It yields the protein CASSYSYSGANYGYTF.